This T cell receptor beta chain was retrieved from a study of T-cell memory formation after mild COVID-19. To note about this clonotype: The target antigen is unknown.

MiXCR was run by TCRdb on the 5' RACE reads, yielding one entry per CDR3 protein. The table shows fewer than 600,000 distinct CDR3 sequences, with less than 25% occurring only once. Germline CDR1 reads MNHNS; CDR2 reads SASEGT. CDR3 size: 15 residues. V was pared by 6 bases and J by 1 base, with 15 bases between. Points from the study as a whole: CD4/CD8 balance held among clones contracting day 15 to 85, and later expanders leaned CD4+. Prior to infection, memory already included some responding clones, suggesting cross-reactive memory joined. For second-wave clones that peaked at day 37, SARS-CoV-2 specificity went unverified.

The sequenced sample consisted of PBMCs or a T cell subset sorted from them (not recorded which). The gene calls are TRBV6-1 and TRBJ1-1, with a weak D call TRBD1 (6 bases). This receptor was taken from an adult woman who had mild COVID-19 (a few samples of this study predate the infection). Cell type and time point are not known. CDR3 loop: CASRIVQGTNTEAFF. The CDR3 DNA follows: TGTGCCAGCAGGATAGTACAGGGCACGAACACTGAAGCTTTCTTT.